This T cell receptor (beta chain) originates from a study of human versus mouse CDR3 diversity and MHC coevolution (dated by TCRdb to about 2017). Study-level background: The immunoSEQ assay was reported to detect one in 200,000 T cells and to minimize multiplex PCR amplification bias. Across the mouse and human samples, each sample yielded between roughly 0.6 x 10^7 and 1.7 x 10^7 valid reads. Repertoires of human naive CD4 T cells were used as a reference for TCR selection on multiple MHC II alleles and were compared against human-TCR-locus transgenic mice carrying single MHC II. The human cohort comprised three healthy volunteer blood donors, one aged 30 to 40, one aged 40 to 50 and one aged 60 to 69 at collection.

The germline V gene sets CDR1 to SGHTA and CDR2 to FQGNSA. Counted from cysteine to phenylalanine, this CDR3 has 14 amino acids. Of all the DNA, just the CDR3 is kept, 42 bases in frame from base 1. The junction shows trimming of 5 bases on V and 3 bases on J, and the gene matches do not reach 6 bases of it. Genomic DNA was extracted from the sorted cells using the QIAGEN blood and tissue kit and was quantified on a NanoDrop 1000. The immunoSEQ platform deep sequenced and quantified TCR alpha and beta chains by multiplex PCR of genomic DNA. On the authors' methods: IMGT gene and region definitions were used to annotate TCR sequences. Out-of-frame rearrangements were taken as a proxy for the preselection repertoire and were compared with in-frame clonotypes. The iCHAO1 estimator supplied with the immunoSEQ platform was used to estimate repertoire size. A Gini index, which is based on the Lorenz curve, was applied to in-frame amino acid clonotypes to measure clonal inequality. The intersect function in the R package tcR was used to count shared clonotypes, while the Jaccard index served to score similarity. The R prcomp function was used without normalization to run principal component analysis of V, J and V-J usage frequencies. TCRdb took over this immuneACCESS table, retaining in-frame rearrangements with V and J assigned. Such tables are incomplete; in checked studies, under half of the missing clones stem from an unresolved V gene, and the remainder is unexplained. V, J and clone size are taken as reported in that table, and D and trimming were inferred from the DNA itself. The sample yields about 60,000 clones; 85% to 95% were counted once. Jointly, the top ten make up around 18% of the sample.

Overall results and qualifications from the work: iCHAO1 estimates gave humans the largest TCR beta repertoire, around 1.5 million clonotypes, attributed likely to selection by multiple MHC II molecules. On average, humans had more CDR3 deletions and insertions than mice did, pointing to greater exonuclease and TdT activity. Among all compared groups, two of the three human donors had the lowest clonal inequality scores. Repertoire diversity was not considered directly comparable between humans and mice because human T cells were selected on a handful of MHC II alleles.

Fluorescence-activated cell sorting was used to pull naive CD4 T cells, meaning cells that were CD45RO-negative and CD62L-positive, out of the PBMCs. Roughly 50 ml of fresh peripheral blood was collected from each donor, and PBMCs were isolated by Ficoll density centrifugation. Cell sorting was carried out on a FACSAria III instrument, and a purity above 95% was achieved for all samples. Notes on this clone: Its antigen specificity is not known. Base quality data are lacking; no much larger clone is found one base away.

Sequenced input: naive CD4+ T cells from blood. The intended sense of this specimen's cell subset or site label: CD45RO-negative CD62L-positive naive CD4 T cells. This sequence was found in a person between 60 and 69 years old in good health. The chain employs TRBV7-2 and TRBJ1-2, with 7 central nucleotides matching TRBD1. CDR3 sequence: CASSTGVRDYGYTF. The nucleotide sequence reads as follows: TGTGCCAGCAGCACAGGGGTGAGGGACTATGGCTACACCTTC.